This T cell receptor (beta chain) was documented in a study of monozygotic twins with inflammatory bowel disease. Added by template switching were UMIs that each held a 6-nucleotide sample barcode. TCRalpha and TCRbeta cDNA was put through two nested PCRs of 16 and 9 cycles. TCRdb re-called the 5' RACE reads, yielding one record per CDR3 amino acid sequence without DNA. The record lists fewer than 550,000 distinct CDR3 sequences, of which the ten most abundant hold 2% to 3%. Whole-study results and caveats: Healthy twins showed more clonotype sharing with others than IBD patients, especially patients with disease activity. Possibly reflecting limited power, no difference in repertoire similarity was found between concordant and discordant twins.

Germline V gene sequence: CDR1 SGHTA, CDR2 FQGNSA. The CDR3 contains 14 residues. In the case of this clonotype: The antigen remains unidentified.

This TCR came from a human donor with ulcerative colitis or Crohn's disease, or a healthy co-twin of an affected twin (not recorded which). The sample taken for sequencing was blood. The chain carries TRBV7-2 and TRBJ2-5. The CDR3 is CASSLVADQETQYF.